A single sample is the source of the 3 T cell receptor beta chains below, sequenced in a study of cytomegalovirus exposure and HLA in healthy donors. The PCR was carried out with 60 Vbeta primers and 13 Jbeta primers. Only in-frame clones appear in the TCRdb table, and some are missing; sequencing was by immunoSEQ multiplex PCR. The table lists fewer than 180,000 clones, 55% to 75% of them singletons. Input material: PBMCs. The receptor set was obtained from a woman in her fifties or sixties in good health and CMV-seropositive.

CDR3 sequence reads: CASSTSGREDTQYF. In DNA form, the CDR3 reads TGTGCCAGCAGTACTAGCGGAAGGGAAGATACGCAGTATTTT. J is TRBJ2-3 and V is TRBV27, with 8 nucleotides matching TRBD2. The CDR3 has 14 residues. The V gene's germline CDR1 is MNHEY and CDR2 SMNVEV (reference sequence). After removal of 5 bases from V and 5 bases from J, the junction contained 6 bases not matched to a gene.

This clone is a singleton in its sample. The chain employs TRBV9 and TRBJ1-6; D may be TRBD1 (5 bases). Germline CDR1 and CDR2: SGDLS and YYNGEE. The V end lost 1 base, the J end lost 9 bases, and 11 bases lay between the germline ends. CDR3 length: 14 amino acids. The CDR3 spells CASSVLGLGSPLHF. CDR3 DNA: TGTGCCAGCAGCGTACTGGGGCTAGGTTCACCCCTCCACTTT.

The chain uses TRBV6-5 and TRBJ2-3; 9 bases align to TRBD2. Germline trimming cut 3 bases from V and 6 bases from J; bases unmatched to any gene: 10. From germline, CDR1 is MNHEY and CDR2 SVGAGI. The CDR3 contains 16 residues. The CDR3 DNA reads TGTGCCAGCAGTTATTTGGCGGGAGGGCCAGGGGATACGCAGTATTTT. Translating gives CASSYLAGGPGDTQYF.